One and the same sample provided the 2 T cell receptor beta chains below, sequenced in a study of response to subunit inactivated influenza vaccine. TCRdb called the RT-PCR reads again in MiXCR, with one record for every CDR3 protein. The top ten clones hold over 8.5% of a sample with approximately 500,000 distinct CDR3 sequences, approximately 14% of them seen once. Source: PBMCs from blood, taken 12 days after vaccination. The receptors here all came from a man aged 45-65 years who received an inactivated influenza vaccine.

This clonotype has more than one count but fewer than ten. V and J are TRBV2 and TRBJ2-5; no firm D call. Between the trimmed V and J ends, which lost 5 bases and 5 bases, there was a span of 12 bases. The CDR3 runs 13 residues. The V gene's germline CDR1 is SNHLY and CDR2 FYNNEI. CDR3 DNA: TGTGCCAGCAGTTCCGCCGGGTGGGAGACCCAGTACTTC. Translation gives CASSSAGWETQYF. The variable domain in full, with the rest retrieved from reference TRBV2 and TRBJ2-5, is EPEVTQTPSHQVTQMGQEVILRCVPISNHLYFYWYRQILGQKVEFLVSFYNNEISEKSEIFDDQFSVERPDGSNFTLKIRSTKLEDSAMYFCASSSAGWETQYFGPGTRLLVL.

This clonotype appeared a few times. The chain combines TRBV6-5 with TRBJ2-7; 8 bases are shared with TRBD1. The CDR3 is 15 amino acids. The trim removed 0 bases at V and 7 bases at J, leaving 8 bases unmatched. In germline, CDR1 is MNHEY, CDR2 SVGAGI. CDR3 sequence (DNA): TGTGCCAGCAGTTACTCCGAGGACAGGGTCCCGGAGCAGTACTTC. This gives the protein CASSYSEDRVPEQYF.